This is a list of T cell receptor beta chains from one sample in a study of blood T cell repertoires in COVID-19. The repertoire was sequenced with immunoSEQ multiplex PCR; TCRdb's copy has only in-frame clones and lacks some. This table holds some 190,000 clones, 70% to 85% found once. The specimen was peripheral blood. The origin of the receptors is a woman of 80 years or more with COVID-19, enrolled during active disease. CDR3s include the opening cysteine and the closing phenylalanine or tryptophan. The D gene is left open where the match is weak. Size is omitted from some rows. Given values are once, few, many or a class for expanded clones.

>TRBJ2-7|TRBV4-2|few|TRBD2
CASSPPGRAEEQYF
TGTGCCAGCAGCCCCCCGGGGAGGGCGGAGGAGCAGTACTTC
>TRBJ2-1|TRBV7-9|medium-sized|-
CASSLASGVENEQFF
TGTGCCAGCAGCCTGGCGTCAGGGGTTGAGAATGAGCAGTTCTTC
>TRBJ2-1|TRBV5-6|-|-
CASSLGRSSYNEQFF
TGTGCCAGCAGCTTGGGGAGAAGCTCCTACAATGAGCAGTTCTTC
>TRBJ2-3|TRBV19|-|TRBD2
CASSKGLAGGPRDTQYF
TGTGCCAGTAGTAAGGGACTAGCGGGGGGGCCTAGGGATACGCAGTATTTT
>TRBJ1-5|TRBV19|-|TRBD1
CASSITGGRSNQPQHF
TGTGCCAGTAGTATTACAGGGGGTCGGAGCAATCAGCCCCAGCATTTT
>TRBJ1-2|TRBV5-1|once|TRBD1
CASSPLDRVIGYTF
TGCGCCAGCAGCCCCCTTGACAGGGTGATCGGCTACACCTTC
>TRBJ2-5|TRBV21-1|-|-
CASSKGARETQYF
TGTGCCAGCAGCAAAGGGGCTCGAGAGACCCAGTACTTC
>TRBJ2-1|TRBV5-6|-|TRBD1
CASSQGQGLIYNEQFF
TGTGCCAGCAGCCAAGGACAGGGTTTAATCTACAATGAGCAGTTCTTC
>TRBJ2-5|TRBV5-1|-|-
CASSFSYTAPGETQYF
TGCGCCAGCAGCTTTAGTTATACAGCCCCAGGGGAGACCCAGTACTTC
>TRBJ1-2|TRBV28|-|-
CAGGGRNYGYTF
TGTGCCGGCGGGGGACGGAACTATGGCTACACCTTC
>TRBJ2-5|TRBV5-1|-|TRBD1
CASSPGTAIQETQYF
TGCGCCAGCAGCCCGGGGACAGCTATTCAAGAGACCCAGTACTTC
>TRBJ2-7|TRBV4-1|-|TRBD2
CASSQDSGLAGGSWGSYEQYF
TGCGCCAGCAGCCAAGATTCAGGACTAGCGGGAGGCTCATGGGGTTCCTACGAGCAGTACTTC
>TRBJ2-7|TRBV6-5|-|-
CASRPSGYLYEQYF
TGTGCCAGCAGACCCTCCGGTTACCTTTACGAGCAGTACTTC
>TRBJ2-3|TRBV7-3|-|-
CASSQTPGWTDTQYF
TGTGCCAGCAGCCAAACCCCGGGTTGGACAGATACGCAGTATTTT
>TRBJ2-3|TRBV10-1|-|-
CASSSGTHDTDTQYF
TGCGCCAGCAGCTCCGGGACTCACGACACAGATACGCAGTATTTT
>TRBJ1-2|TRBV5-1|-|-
CASSTDTRRGYTF
TGCGCCAGCAGCACGGACACCCGTCGTGGCTACACCTTC
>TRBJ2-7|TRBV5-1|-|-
CASGVGGQSSYEQYF
TGCGCCAGCGGGGTGGGCGGACAGAGCTCCTACGAGCAGTACTTC
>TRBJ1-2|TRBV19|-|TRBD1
CASTRQGYGYTF
TGTGCCAGTACCAGACAGGGATATGGCTACACCTTC
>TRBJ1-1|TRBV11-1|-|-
CASSTQGNTEAFF
TGTGCCAGCAGCACACAGGGAAACACTGAAGCTTTCTTT
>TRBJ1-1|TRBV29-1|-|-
CSVMHSRRLPGGTEAFF
TGCAGCGTCATGCACAGTCGACGGCTCCCCGGGGGCACTGAAGCTTTCTTT
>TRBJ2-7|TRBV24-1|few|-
CATVPGTQYEQYF
TGTGCCACCGTACCCGGGACACAGTACGAGCAGTACTTC
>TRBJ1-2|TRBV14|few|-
CASSQRTYGYTF
TGTGCCAGCAGCCAGAGAACCTATGGCTACACCTTC
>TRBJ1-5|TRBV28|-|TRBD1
CASSLGQGDFQPQHF
TGTGCCAGCAGCCTAGGACAGGGGGATTTTCAGCCCCAGCATTTT
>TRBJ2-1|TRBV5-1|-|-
CASSSQGDYNEQFF
TGCGCCAGCAGCTCACAGGGAGACTACAATGAGCAGTTCTTC
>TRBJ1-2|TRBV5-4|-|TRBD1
CASSGRDRGDYGYTF
TGTGCCAGCAGCGGCCGGGACAGGGGGGACTATGGCTACACCTTC
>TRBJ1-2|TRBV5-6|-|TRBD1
CASSYRGRGGYTF
TGTGCCAGCAGCTACAGGGGGCGGGGTGGCTACACCTTC
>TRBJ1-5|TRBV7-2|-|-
CASSLSQQPQHF
TGTGCCAGCAGCTTAAGTCAGCAGCCCCAGCATTTT
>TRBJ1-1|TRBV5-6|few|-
CASSLVGGVGGGNTEAFF
TGTGCCAGCAGCTTGGTTGGTGGGGTTGGAGGTGGGAACACTGAAGCTTTCTTT
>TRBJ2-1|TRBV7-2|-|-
CASSLGPFDGSTHNEQFF
TGTGCCAGCAGCTTAGGCCCTTTTGATGGGAGCACCCACAATGAGCAGTTCTTC
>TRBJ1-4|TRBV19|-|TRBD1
CASKGRTGLNEKLFF
TGTGCCAGTAAGGGTCGGACAGGACTTAATGAAAAACTGTTTTTT
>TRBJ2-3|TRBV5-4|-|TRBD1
CASSTARTGGGLRTDTQYF
TGTGCCAGCAGCACGGCCCGGACAGGGGGCGGACTACGCACAGATACGCAGTATTTT
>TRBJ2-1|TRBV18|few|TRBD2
CASSPALAGGLNEQFF
TGTGCCAGCTCACCCGCGCTAGCGGGGGGGCTCAATGAGCAGTTCTTC
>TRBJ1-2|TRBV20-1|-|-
CSASFYGYTF
TGCAGTGCCTCCTTCTATGGCTACACCTTC
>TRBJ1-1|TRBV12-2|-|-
CASRLGKTGGMFTEAFF
TGTGCAAGTCGCTTAGGAAAAACAGGGGGCATGTTCACTGAAGCTTTCTTT
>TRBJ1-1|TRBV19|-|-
CASSTPGEAFF
TGTGCCAGTAGTACCCCAGGTGAAGCTTTCTTT
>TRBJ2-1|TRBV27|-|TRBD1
CASSSPGQGIHEQFF
TGTGCCAGCAGCTCGCCGGGACAGGGGATTCATGAGCAGTTCTTC
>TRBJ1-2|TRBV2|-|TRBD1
CASAARDRDGYTF
TGTGCCAGCGCAGCCCGGGACAGGGATGGCTACACCTTC
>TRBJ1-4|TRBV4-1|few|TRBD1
CASSPTGGSTNEKLFF
TGCGCCAGCAGCCCCACAGGGGGTAGCACTAATGAAAAACTGTTTTTT
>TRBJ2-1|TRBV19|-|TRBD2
CASKVGGQRDEQFF
TGTGCCAGTAAAGTGGGAGGGCAGCGCGATGAGCAGTTCTTC
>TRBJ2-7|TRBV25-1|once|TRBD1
CASSMISGTGGYEQYF
TGTGCCAGCAGCATGATATCCGGGACAGGGGGCTACGAGCAGTACTTC
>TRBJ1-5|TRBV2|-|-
CASSDDVSSSNQPQHF
TGTGCCAGCAGTGATGATGTCAGTTCAAGCAATCAGCCCCAGCATTTT
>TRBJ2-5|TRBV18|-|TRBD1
CASSPGEAGQGETQYF
TGTGCCAGCTCACCGGGAGAAGCGGGACAGGGGGAGACCCAGTACTTC
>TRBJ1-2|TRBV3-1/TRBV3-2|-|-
CASSPGGVYGYTF
TGTGCCAGCAGCCCGGGAGGGGTCTATGGCTACACCTTC
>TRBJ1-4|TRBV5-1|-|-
CASSLQNEKLFF
TGCGCCAGCAGCTTGCAGAATGAAAAACTGTTTTTT